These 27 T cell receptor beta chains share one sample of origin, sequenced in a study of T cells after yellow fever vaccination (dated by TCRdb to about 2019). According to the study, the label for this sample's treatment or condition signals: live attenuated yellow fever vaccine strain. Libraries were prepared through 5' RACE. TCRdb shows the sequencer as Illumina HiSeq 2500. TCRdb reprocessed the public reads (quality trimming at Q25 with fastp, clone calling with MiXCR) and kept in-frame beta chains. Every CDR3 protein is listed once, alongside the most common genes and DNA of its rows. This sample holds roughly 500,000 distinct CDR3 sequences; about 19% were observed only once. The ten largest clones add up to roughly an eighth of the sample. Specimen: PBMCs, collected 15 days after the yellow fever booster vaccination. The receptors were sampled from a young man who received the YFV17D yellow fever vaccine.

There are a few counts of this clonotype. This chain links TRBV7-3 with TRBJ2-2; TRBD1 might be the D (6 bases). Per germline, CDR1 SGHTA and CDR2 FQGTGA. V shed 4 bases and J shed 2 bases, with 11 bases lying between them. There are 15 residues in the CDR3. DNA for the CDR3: TGTGCCAGCAGCTCCGACGGGACAAACACCGGGGAGCTGTTTTTT. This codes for CASSSDGTNTGELFF.

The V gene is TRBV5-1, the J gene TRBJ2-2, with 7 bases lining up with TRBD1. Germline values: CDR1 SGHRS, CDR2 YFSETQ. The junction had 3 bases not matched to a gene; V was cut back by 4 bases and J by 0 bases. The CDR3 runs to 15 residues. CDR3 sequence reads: CASSGQAANTGELFF. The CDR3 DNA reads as TGCGCCAGCAGCGGACAGGCCGCGAACACCGGGGAGCTGTTTTTT. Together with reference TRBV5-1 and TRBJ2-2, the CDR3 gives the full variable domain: KAGVTQTPRYLIKTRGQQVTLSCSPISGHRSVSWYQQTPGQGLQFLFEYFSETQRNKGNFPGRFSGRQFSNSRSEMNVSTLELGDSALYLCASSGQAANTGELFFGEGSRLTVL.

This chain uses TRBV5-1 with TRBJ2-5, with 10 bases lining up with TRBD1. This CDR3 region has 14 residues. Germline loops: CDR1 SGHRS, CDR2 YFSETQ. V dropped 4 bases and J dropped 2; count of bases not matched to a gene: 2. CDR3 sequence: CASSPGQGQETQYF. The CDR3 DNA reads TGCGCCAGCAGCCCGGGACAGGGGCAAGAGACCCAGTACTTC.

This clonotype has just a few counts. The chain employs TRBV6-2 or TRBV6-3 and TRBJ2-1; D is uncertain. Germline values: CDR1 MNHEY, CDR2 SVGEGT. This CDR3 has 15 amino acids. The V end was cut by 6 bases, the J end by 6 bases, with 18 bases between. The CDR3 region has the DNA TGTGCCAGCAGAACACCGCTGCTTGTTCCCAATGAGCAGTTCTTC. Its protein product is CASRTPLLVPNEQFF.

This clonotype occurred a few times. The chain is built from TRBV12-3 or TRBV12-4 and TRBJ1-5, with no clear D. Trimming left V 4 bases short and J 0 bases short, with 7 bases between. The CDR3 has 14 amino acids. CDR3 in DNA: TGTGCCAGCAGTTACGGGAATAGCAATCAGCCCCAGCATTTT. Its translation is CASSYGNSNQPQHF.

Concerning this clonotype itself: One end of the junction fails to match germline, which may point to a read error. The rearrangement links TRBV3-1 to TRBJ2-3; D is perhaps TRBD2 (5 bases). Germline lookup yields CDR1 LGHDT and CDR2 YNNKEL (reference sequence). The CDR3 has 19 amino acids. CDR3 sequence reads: CASSQDWAPQVPSTDTPYF. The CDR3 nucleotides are TGTGCCAGCAGCCAAGATTGGGCCCCACAAGTGCCTAGCACAGATACGCCGTATTTT.

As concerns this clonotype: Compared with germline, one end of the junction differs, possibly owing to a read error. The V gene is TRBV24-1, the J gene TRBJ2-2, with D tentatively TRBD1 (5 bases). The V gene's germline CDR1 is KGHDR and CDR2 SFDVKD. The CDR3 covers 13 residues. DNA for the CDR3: TGTGCCACCGGTGACAGCAACACCGGGGAGCTGTTTTTT. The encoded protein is CATGDSNTGELFF.

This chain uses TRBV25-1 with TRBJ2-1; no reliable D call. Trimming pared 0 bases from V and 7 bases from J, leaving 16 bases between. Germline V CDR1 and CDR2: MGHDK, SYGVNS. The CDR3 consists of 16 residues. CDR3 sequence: CASSEYKGVGINEQFF. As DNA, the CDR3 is TGTGCCAGCAGTGAATATAAAGGAGTGGGGATAAATGAGCAGTTCTTC.

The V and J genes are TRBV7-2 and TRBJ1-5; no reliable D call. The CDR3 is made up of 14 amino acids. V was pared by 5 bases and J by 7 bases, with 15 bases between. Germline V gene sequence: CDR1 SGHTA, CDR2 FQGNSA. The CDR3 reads CASSIIGPLQPQHF. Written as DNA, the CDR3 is TGTGCCAGCAGCATCATAGGGCCTCTACAGCCCCAGCATTTT.

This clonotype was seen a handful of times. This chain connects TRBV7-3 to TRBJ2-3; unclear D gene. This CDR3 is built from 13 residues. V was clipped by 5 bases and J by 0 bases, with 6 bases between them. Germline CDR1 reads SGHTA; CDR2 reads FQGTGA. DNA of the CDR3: TGTGCCAGCAGCACATACAGCACAGATACGCAGTATTTT. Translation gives CASSTYSTDTQYF.

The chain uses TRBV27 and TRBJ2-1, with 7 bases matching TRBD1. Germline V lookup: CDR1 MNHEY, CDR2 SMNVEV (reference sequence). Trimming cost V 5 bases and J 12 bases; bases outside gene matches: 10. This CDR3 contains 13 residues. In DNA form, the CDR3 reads TGTGCCAGCAGTGACAGGGCCCTTTCTACGCAGTTCTTC. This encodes CASSDRALSTQFF.

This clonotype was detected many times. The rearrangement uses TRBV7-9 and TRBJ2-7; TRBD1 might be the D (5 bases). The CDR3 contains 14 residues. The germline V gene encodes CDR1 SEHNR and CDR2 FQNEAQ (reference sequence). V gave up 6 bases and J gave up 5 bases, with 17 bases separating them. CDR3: CASSSQGLYDEQYF. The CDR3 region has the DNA TGTGCCAGCAGTTCCCAGGGCCTGTACGACGAGCAGTACTTC.

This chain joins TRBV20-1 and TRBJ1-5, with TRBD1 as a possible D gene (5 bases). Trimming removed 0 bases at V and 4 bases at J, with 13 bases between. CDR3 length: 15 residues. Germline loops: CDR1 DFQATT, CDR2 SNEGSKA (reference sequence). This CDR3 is CSARDLGGRNQPQHF. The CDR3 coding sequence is TGCAGTGCTAGAGATCTGGGGGGAAGGAATCAGCCCCAGCATTTT.

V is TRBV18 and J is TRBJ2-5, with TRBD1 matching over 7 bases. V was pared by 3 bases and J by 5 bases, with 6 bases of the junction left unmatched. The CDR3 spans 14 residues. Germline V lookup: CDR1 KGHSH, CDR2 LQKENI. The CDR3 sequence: CASSPGTDVETQYF. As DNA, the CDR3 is TGTGCCAGCTCACCTGGGACAGACGTGGAGACCCAGTACTTC.

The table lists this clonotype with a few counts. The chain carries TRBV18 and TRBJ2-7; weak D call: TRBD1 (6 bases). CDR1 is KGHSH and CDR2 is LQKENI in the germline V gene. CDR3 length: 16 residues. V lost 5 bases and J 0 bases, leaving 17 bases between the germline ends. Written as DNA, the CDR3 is TGTGCCAGCTCAACTCTAAGACAGGTTGGCTCCTACGAGCAGTACTTC. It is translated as CASSTLRQVGSYEQYF.

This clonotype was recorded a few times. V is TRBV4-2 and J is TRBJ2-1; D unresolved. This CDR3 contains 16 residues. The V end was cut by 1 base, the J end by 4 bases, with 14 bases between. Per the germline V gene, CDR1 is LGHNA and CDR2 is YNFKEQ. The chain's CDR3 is CASSQGSTVTYNEQFF. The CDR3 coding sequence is TGTGCCAGCAGCCAAGGGTCAACGGTTACTTACAATGAGCAGTTCTTC.

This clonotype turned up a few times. The CDR3 DNA reads TGTGCCAGCAGCTTAAGACTAGCGGGAGATATTGAAGAGACCCAGTACTTC. Its translation is CASSLRLAGDIEETQYF. The chain combines TRBV7-9 with TRBJ2-5; 12 bases line up with TRBD2. The CDR3 covers 17 residues. Germline CDR1 and CDR2: SEHNR and FQNEAQ (reference sequence). J was trimmed by 3 bases and V by 2 bases; bases with no gene match: 7.

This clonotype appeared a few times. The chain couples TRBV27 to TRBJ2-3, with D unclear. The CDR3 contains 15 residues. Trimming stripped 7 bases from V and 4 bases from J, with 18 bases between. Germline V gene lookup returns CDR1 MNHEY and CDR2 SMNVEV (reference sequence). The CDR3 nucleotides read TGTGCCAGCACCAGTCGGCTTCTTCCTTCAGATACGCAGTATTTT. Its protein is CASTSRLLPSDTQYF.

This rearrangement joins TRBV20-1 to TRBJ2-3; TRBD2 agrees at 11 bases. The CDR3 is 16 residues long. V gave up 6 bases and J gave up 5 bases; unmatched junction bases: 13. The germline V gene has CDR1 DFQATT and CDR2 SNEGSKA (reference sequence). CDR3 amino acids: CSARPTSGAAKDTQYF. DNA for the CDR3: TGCAGTGCCCGACCGACTAGCGGGGCCGCTAAAGATACGCAGTATTTT.

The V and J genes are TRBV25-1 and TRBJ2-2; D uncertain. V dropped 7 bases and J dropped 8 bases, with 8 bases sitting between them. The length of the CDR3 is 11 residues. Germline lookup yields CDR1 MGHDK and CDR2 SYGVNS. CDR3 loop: CASIDLGELFF. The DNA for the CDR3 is TGTGCCAGCATCGATTTAGGGGAGCTGTTTTTT.

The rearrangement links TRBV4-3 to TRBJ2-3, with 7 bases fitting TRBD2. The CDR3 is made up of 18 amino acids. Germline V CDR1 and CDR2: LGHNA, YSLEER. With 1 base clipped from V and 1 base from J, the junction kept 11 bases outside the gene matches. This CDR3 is CASSQVAGVGRGTDTQYF. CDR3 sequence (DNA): TGCGCCAGCAGCCAAGTGGCGGGAGTTGGCAGGGGCACAGATACGCAGTATTTT.

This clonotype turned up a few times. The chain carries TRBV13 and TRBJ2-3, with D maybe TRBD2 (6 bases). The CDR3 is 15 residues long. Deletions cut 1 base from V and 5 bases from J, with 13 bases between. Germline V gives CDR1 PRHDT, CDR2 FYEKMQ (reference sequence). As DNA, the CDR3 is TGTGCCAGCAGCTTAGACGGCGGAGCGGGAGATACGCAGTATTTT. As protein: CASSLDGGAGDTQYF. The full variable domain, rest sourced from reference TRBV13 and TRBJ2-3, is AAGVIQSPRHLIKEKRETATLKCYPIPRHDTVYWYQQGPGQDPQFLISFYEKMQSDKGSIPDRFSAQQFSDYHSELNMSSLELGDSALYFCASSLDGGAGDTQYFGPGTRLTVL.

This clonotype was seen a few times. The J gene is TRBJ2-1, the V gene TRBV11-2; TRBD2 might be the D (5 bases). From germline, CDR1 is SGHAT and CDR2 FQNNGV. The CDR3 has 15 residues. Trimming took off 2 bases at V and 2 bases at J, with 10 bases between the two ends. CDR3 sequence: CASSLREITYNEQFF. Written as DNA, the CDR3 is TGTGCCAGCAGCTTAAGGGAGATCACCTACAATGAGCAGTTCTTC.

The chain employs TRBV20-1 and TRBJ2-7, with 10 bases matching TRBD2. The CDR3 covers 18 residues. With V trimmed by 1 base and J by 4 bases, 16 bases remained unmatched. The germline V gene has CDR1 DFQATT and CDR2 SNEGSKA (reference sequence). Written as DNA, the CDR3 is TGCAGTGCTAGAGGGTCCTCTGCTACTAGCGGGATTTCGTACGAGCAGTACTTC. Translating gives CSARGSSATSGISYEQYF.

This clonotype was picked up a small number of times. CDR3 sequence (DNA): TGTGCCAGCAGCTCGACAGGGGATGAAAAACTGTTTTTT. Amino acid sequence: CASSSTGDEKLFF. This sequence joins TRBV5-6 and TRBJ1-4; 8 bases match TRBD1. This CDR3 has 13 residues. Per germline, CDR1 SGHDT and CDR2 YYEEEE. V gave up 3 bases and J gave up 6 bases; unmatched junction bases: 1.

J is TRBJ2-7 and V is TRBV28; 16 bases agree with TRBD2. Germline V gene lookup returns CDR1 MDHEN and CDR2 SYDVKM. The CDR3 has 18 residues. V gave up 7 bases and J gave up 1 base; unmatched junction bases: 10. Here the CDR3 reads CASTPVPGLAGGSYEQYF. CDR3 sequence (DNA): TGTGCCAGCACCCCCGTCCCGGGACTAGCGGGAGGGTCCTACGAGCAGTACTTC.

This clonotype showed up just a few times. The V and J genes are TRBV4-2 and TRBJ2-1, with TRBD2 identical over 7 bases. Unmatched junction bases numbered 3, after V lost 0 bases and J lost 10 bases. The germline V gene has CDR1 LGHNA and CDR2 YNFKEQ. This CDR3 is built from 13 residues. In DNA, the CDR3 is TGTGCCAGCAGCCAAGATTCCGGGGGGGAGCAGTTCTTC. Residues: CASSQDSGGEQFF.